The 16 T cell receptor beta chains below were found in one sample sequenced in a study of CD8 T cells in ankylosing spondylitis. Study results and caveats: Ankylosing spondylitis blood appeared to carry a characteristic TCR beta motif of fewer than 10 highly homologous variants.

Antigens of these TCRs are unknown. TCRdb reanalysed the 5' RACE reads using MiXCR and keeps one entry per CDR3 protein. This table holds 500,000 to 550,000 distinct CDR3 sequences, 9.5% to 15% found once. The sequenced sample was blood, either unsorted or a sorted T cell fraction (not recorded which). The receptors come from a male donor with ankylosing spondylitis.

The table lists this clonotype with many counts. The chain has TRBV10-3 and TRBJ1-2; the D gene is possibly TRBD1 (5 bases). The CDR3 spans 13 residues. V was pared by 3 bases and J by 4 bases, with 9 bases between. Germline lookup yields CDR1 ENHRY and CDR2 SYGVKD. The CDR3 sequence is CAISEDRGYGYTF. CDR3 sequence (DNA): TGTGCCATCAGTGAAGACAGAGGCTATGGCTACACCTTC.

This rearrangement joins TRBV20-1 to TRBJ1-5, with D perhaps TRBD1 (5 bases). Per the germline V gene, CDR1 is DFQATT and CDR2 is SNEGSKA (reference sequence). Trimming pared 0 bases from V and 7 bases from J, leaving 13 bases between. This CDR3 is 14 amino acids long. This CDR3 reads CSARDSKGTQPQHF. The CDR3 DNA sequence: TGCAGTGCTAGAGATAGTAAGGGGACCCAGCCCCAGCATTTT.

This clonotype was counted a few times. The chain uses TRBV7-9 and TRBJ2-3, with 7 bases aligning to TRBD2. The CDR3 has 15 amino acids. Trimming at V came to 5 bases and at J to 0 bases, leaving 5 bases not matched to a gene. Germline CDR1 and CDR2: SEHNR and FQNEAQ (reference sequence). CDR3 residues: CASSGDYLSTDTQYF. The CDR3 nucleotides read TGTGCCAGCAGCGGGGACTACCTCAGCACAGATACGCAGTATTTT.

In DNA form, the CDR3 reads TGTGCCAGCAGTTACCCGTTTTCGCTACGGAACACCGGGGAGCTGTTTTTT. It specifies CASSYPFSLRNTGELFF. This chain links TRBV6-2 or TRBV6-3 with TRBJ2-2; D is ambiguous. Germline V gene data show CDR1 as MNHEY and CDR2 as SVGEGT. The CDR3 totals 17 residues. Trimming took off 2 bases at V and 1 base at J, with 14 bases between the two ends.

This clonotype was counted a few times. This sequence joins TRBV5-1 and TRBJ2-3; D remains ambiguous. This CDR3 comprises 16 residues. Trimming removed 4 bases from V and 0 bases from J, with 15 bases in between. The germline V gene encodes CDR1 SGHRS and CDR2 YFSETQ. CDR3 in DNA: TGCGCCAGCAGCACCATTGGGGATACTAGCACAGATACGCAGTATTTT. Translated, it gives CASSTIGDTSTDTQYF.

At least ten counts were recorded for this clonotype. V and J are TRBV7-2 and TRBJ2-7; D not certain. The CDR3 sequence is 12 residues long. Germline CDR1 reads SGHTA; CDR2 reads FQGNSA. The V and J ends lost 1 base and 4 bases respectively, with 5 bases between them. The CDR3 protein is CASSLVTYEQYF. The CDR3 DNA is TGTGCCAGCAGCTTAGTCACTTACGAGCAGTACTTC.

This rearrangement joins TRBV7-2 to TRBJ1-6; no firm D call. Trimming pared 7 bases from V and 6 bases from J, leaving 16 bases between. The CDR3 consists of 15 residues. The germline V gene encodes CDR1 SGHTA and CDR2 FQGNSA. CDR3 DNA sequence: TGTGCCAGCACCATAGCCCGGTTTAGTAATTCACCCCTCCACTTT. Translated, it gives CASTIARFSNSPLHF.

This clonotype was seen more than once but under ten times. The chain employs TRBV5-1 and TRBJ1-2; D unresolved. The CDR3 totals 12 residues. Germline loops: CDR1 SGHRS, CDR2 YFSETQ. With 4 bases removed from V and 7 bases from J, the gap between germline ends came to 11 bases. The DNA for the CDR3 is TGCGCCAGCAGCCCCTACCTGGGTGGCTACACCTTC. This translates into CASSPYLGGYTF.

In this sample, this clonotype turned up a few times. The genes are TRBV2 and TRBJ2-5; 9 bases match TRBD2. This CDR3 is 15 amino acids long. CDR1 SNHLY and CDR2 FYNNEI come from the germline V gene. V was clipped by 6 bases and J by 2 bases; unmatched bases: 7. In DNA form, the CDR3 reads TGTGCCAGCAGCCAGGAGCTAGCGGGGCAAGAGACCCAGTACTTC. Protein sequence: CASSQELAGQETQYF. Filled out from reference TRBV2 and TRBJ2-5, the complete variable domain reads EPEVTQTPSHQVTQMGQEVILRCVPISNHLYFYWYRQILGQKVEFLVSFYNNEISEKSEIFDDQFSVERPDGSNFTLKIRSTKLEDSAMYFCASSQELAGQETQYFGPGTRLLVL.

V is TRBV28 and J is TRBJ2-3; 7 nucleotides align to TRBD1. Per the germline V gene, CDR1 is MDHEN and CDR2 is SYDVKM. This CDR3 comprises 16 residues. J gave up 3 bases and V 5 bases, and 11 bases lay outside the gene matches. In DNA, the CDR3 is TGTGCCAGCAGTAATCCGGCAACAGGGGCGACAGATACGCAGTATTTT. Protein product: CASSNPATGATDTQYF.

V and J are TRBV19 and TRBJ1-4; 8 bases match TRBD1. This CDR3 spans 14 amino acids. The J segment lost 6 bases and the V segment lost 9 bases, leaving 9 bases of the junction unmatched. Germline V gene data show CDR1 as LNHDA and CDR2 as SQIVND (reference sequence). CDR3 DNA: TGTGCCAGCAGAAACAGGGGGTTGTATGAAAAACTGTTTTTT. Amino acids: CASRNRGLYEKLFF.

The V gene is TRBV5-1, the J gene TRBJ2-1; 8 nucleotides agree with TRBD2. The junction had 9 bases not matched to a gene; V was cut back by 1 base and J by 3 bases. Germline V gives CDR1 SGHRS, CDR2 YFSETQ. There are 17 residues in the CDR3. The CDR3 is CASSLRISGRSYNEQFF. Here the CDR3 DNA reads TGCGCCAGCAGCTTGAGGATAAGCGGGAGAAGCTACAATGAGCAGTTCTTC. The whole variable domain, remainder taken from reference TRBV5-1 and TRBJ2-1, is KAGVTQTPRYLIKTRGQQVTLSCSPISGHRSVSWYQQTPGQGLQFLFEYFSETQRNKGNFPGRFSGRQFSNSRSEMNVSTLELGDSALYLCASSLRISGRSYNEQFFGPGTRLTVL.

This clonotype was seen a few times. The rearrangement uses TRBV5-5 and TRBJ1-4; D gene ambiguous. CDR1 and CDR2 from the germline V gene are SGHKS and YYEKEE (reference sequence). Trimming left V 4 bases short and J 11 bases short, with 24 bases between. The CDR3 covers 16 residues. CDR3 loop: CASSPLEPRYMRKLFF. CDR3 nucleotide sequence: TGTGCCAGCAGCCCGTTGGAGCCGAGATACATGAGGAAACTGTTTTTT. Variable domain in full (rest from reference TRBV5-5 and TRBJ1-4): DAGVTQSPTHLIKTRGQQVTLRCSPISGHKSVSWYQQVLGQGPQFIFQYYEKEERGRGNFPDRFSARQFPNYSSELNVNALLLGDSALYLCASSPLEPRYMRKLFFGSGTQLSVL.

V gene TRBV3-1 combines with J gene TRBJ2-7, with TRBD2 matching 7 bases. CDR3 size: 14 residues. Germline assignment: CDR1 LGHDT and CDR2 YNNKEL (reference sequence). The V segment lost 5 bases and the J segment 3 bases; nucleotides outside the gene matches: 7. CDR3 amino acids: CASSMWTRNYEQYF. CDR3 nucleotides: TGTGCCAGCAGCATGTGGACTAGAAACTACGAGCAGTACTTC.

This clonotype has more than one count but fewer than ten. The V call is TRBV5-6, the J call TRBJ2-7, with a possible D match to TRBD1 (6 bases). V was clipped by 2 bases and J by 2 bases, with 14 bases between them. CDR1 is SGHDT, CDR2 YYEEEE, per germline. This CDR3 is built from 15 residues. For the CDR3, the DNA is TGTGCCAGCAGCTTTAGGGGGAACCGGGCCTACGAGCAGTACGTC. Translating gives CASSFRGNRAYEQYV.

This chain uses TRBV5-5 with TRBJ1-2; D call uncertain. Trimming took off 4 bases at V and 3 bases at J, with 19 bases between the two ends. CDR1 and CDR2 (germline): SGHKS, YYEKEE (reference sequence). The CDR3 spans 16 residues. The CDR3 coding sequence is TGTGCCAGCAGCCTAGACACCGGGGAGAACTACTATGGCTACACCTTC. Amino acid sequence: CASSLDTGENYYGYTF.